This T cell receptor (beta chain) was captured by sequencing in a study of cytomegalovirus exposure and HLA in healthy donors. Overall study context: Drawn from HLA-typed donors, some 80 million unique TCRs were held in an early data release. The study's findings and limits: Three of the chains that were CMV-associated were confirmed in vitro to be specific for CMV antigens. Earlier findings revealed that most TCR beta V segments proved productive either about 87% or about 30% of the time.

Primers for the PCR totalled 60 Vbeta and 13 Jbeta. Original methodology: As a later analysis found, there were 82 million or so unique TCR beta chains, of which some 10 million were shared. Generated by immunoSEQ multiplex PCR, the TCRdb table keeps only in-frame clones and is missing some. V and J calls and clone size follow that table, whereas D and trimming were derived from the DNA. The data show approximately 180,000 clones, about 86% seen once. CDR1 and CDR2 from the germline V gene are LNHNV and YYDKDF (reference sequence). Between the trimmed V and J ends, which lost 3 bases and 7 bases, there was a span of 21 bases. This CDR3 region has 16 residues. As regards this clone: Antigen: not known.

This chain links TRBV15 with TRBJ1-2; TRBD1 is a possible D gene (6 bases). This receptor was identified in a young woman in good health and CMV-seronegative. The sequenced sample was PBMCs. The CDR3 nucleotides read TGTGCCACCAGCAGCCCTACTCAAACAGGGTGGTTTGGCTACACCTTC. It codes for CATSSPTQTGWFGYTF. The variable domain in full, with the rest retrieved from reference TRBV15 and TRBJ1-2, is DAMVIQNPRYQVTQFGKPVTLSCSQTLNHNVMYWYQQKSSQAPKLLFHYYDKDFNNEADTPDNFQSRRPNTSFCFLDIRSPGLGDTAMYLCATSSPTQTGWFGYTFGSGTRLTVV.